A single sample is the source of the 17 T cell receptor beta chains below, sequenced in a study of sequential checkpoint blockade in melanoma. As for treatment: randomized to nivolumab then ipilimumab (arm A) or the reverse (arm B). Method: immunoSEQ multiplex PCR; TCRdb's copy keeps in-frame clones and lacks some. The table lists about 7,200 clones, 20% of them singletons. The source was tumor tissue (inferred from file names), collected from a patient given nivolumab and ipilimumab in sequence. These receptors were obtained from a human donor with melanoma.

This chain joins TRBV29-1 and TRBJ1-1, with TRBD1 as a possible D gene (5 bases). The V gene lost 3 bases and the J gene lost 6 bases, with 14 bases spanning the gap. Germline-derived CDR1 and CDR2 are SQVTM and ANQGSEA. The CDR3 loop spans 13 amino acids. CDR3 amino acids: CSVDRPGSSEAFF. The CDR3 DNA reads as TGCAGCGTTGATCGTCCAGGGTCGTCTGAAGCTTTCTTT. The variable domain in full, completed from reference TRBV29-1 and TRBJ1-1, reads SAVISQKPSRDICQRGTSLTIQCQVDSQVTMMFWYRQQPGQSLTLIATANQGSEATYESGFVIDKFPISRPNLTFSTLTVSNMSPEDSSIYLCSVDRPGSSEAFFGQGTRLTVV.

The sample holds a few counts of this clone. The chain is built from TRBV27 and TRBJ1-1; D is unclear. Deletions cut 3 bases from V and 0 bases from J, with 5 bases between. Germline lookup yields CDR1 MNHEY and CDR2 SMNVEV (reference sequence). The length of the CDR3 is 13 residues. The CDR3 protein is CASSFSVNTEAFF. The DNA of the CDR3 is TGTGCCAGCAGTTTCTCGGTGAACACTGAAGCTTTCTTT.

The chain joins TRBV5-1 to TRBJ1-6, with D possibly being TRBD1 (5 bases). Trimming cost V 1 base and J 11 bases, with 13 bases left between them. The length of the CDR3 is 14 residues. The germline CDR1 and CDR2 sequences are SGHRS and YFSETQ. The chain's CDR3 is CASSLNLGTAPLHF. The CDR3 coding sequence is TGCGCCAGCAGCTTGAATCTGGGGACTGCACCCCTCCACTTT.

This rearrangement joins TRBV14 to TRBJ1-1; no clear D. V shed 3 bases and J shed 3 bases, with 11 bases lying between them. The CDR3 loop spans 14 amino acids. Germline CDR1 is SGHDN and CDR2 is FVKESK. The CDR3 DNA is TGTGCCAGCAGCCAGATCAACAGCTACACTGAAGCTTTCTTT. It specifies CASSQINSYTEAFF.

This clone is large. The rearrangement uses TRBV11-3 and TRBJ2-6; D gene uncertain. Trimming removed 3 bases at V and 2 bases at J, with 11 bases between. CDR3 size: 16 residues. Germline V gene data show CDR1 as SGHNT and CDR2 as YENEEA. This CDR3 reads CASSLVSRAGANVLTF. As DNA, the CDR3 is TGTGCCAGCAGCTTGGTCTCCCGAGCTGGGGCCAACGTCCTGACTTTC.

Many counts were recorded for this clone. V gene TRBV11-3 combines with J gene TRBJ2-1; D assignment may be TRBD1 or TRBD2 (5 bases each). This CDR3 is 16 amino acids long. The V end lost 5 bases, the J end lost 4 bases, and 18 bases lay between the germline ends. The germline gives CDR1 SGHNT, CDR2 YENEEA. The CDR3 DNA reads TGTGCCAGCAGCGTACCGGGACCCCTTGGGTACAATGAGCAGTTCTTC. Its translation: CASSVPGPLGYNEQFF. Combining the CDR3 with reference TRBV11-3 and TRBJ2-1 gives the whole variable domain EAGVVQSPRYKIIEKKQPVAFWCNPISGHNTLYWYLQNLGQGPELLIRYENEEAVDDSQLPKDRFSAERLKGVDSTLKIQPAELGDSAVYLCASSVPGPLGYNEQFFGPGTRLTVL.

This clone was counted a few times. The chain employs TRBV6-8 and TRBJ2-6, with TRBD1 identical over 9 bases. CDR1 and CDR2 from the germline V gene are MNHGY and SAAAGT. J lost 1 base, V lost 7 bases, and 5 bases had no gene match. This CDR3 is built from 16 residues. The CDR3 spells CASTGQGQSGANVLTF. The CDR3 DNA reads as TGTGCCAGCACCGGACAGGGGCAATCTGGGGCCAACGTCCTGACTTTC.

This clone came up a few times. The junction and the germline gene differ at one end; a read error may be behind it. CDR3 in amino acids: CAISVVAGGPADTQYF. The CDR3 DNA is TGTGCCATCAGTGTTGTAGCGGGGGGGCCGGCAGATACGCAGTATTTT. V is TRBV6-8 and J is TRBJ2-3; 11 bases agree with TRBD2. The germline V gene has CDR1 MNHGY and CDR2 SAAAGT. The CDR3 spans 16 residues.

V usage is TRBV19 and J usage is TRBJ2-1, with 7 bases lining up with TRBD1. Germline CDR1 reads LNHDA; CDR2 reads SQIVND (reference sequence). Germline trimming cut 4 bases from V and 8 bases from J; bases unmatched to any gene: 14. The CDR3 loop spans 16 amino acids. CDR3 DNA sequence: TGTGCCAGTAGTAGTCTCGGACAGGTTCTTCGCCATGAGCAGTTCTTC. Translated: CASSSLGQVLRHEQFF. The whole variable domain, remainder taken from reference TRBV19 and TRBJ2-1, is DGGITQSPKYLFRKEGQNVTLSCEQNLNHDAMYWYRQDPGQGLRLIYYSQIVNDFQKGDIAEGYSVSREKKESFPLTVTSAQKNPTAFYLCASSSLGQVLRHEQFFGPGTRLTVL.

This clone has only a few counts. This sequence joins TRBV19 and TRBJ2-1; 7 bases align to TRBD1. V shed 3 bases, J shed 6 bases, and the junction held 5 bases outside the gene matches. Germline CDR1 reads LNHDA; CDR2 reads SQIVND (reference sequence). This CDR3 has 14 residues. The CDR3 protein is CASSITGAGNEQFF. The CDR3 coding sequence is TGTGCCAGTAGTATTACAGGGGCTGGCAATGAGCAGTTCTTC.

This clone is large by share. This chain links TRBV19 with TRBJ2-1; 12 bases agree with TRBD1. Per the germline V gene, CDR1 is LNHDA and CDR2 is SQIVND (reference sequence). The CDR3 is 14 amino acids. V lost 6 bases and J lost 9; bases outside the gene matches: 6. The CDR3 spells CASRTGTGGFEQFF. In nucleotides, the CDR3 is TGTGCCAGTAGAACCGGGACAGGGGGCTTTGAGCAGTTCTTC.

This clone appeared many times. The V gene is TRBV9, the J gene TRBJ2-1; D is perhaps TRBD2 (5 bases). This CDR3 is built from 15 residues. The germline V and J ends were trimmed by 4 bases and 0 bases, with 11 bases remaining between them. Germline assignment: CDR1 SGDLS and CDR2 YYNGEE. Written as DNA, the CDR3 is TGTGCCAGCAGCACCACCGGGAACTCCTACAATGAGCAGTTCTTC. It yields the protein CASSTTGNSYNEQFF.

The genes are TRBV30 and TRBJ1-2; 7 nucleotides agree with TRBD1. CDR3 length equals 15 residues. Germline V CDR1 and CDR2: GTSNPN, SVGIG (reference sequence). V shed 2 bases, J shed 0 bases, and the junction held 6 bases outside the gene matches. CDR3 amino acids: CAWSSRGEANYGYTF. The CDR3 nucleotides read TGTGCCTGGAGTTCCAGGGGGGAAGCTAACTATGGCTACACCTTC. Complete variable domain (other parts from reference TRBV30 and TRBJ1-2): SQTIHQWPATLVQPVGSPLSLECTVEGTSNPNLYWYRQAAGRGLQLLFYSVGIGQISSEVPQNLSASRPQDRQFILSSKKLLLSDSGFYLCAWSSRGEANYGYTFGSGTRLTVV.

This clone qualifies as medium-sized (0.01 to 0.1%). The V gene is TRBV18, the J gene TRBJ1-1; D may be TRBD1 (5 bases). CDR3 length equals 11 residues. Per germline, CDR1 KGHSH and CDR2 LQKENI. Trimming shortened V by 4 bases and J by 11 bases, and 11 bases separated the two germline ends. CDR3 sequence (DNA): TGTGCCAGCTCACGTTGGGACTGGGCTTTCTTT. Translating it yields CASSRWDWAFF.

The chain recombines TRBV4-1 with TRBJ1-2; maybe TRBD1 (6 bases). V was pared by 0 bases and J by 1 base, with 12 bases between. CDR3 length equals 16 residues. Germline CDR1 MGHRA, CDR2 YSYEKL. CDR3 protein: CASSQDVGGLNYGYTF. The CDR3 DNA reads as TGCGCCAGCAGCCAAGACGTTGGGGGGCTTAACTATGGCTACACCTTC.

This chain connects TRBV7-8 to TRBJ1-1, with D hard to call. Trimming left V 5 bases short and J 7 bases short, with 14 bases between. CDR3 length equals 13 residues. Germline loops: CDR1 SGHVS, CDR2 FQNEAQ. CDR3 sequence (DNA): TGTGCCAGCAGCCTGGACGAGGACCTTGAAGCTTTCTTT. It encodes CASSLDEDLEAFF.

In its sample, this clone was seen a few times. The rearrangement uses TRBV6-8 and TRBJ2-5; tentatively, D is TRBD2 (5 bases). The CDR3 spans 16 residues. From germline, CDR1 is MNHGY and CDR2 SAAAGT. V lost 0 bases and J 0 bases, leaving 11 bases between the germline ends. This chain's CDR3 is CASSYSREGNQETQYF. The CDR3 DNA sequence: TGTGCCAGCAGTTACTCGAGGGAAGGGAACCAAGAGACCCAGTACTTC.